The T cell receptor (beta chain) under discussion was sequenced for a study of control samples from healthy donors and cancer patients. Sequenced by immunoSEQ multiplex PCR; TCRdb stores in-frame clones only, minus some. Among 160,000 or so clones, roughly 93% were seen once, and the ten largest hold more than 2%. Germline V lookup: CDR1 LGHNA, CDR2 YNFKEQ. CDR3 length equals 15 residues. With 0 bases removed from V and 5 bases from J, the gap between germline ends came to 13 bases. Material for sequencing was blood. This chain joins TRBV4-2 and TRBJ2-5; D might be TRBD2 (7 bases). The receptor comes from a man aged 50 or older in good health. Here the CDR3 DNA reads TGTGCCAGCAGCCAAGATCGCGGGGGCGGGGAGACCCAGTACTTC. Translating gives CASSQDRGGGETQYF.